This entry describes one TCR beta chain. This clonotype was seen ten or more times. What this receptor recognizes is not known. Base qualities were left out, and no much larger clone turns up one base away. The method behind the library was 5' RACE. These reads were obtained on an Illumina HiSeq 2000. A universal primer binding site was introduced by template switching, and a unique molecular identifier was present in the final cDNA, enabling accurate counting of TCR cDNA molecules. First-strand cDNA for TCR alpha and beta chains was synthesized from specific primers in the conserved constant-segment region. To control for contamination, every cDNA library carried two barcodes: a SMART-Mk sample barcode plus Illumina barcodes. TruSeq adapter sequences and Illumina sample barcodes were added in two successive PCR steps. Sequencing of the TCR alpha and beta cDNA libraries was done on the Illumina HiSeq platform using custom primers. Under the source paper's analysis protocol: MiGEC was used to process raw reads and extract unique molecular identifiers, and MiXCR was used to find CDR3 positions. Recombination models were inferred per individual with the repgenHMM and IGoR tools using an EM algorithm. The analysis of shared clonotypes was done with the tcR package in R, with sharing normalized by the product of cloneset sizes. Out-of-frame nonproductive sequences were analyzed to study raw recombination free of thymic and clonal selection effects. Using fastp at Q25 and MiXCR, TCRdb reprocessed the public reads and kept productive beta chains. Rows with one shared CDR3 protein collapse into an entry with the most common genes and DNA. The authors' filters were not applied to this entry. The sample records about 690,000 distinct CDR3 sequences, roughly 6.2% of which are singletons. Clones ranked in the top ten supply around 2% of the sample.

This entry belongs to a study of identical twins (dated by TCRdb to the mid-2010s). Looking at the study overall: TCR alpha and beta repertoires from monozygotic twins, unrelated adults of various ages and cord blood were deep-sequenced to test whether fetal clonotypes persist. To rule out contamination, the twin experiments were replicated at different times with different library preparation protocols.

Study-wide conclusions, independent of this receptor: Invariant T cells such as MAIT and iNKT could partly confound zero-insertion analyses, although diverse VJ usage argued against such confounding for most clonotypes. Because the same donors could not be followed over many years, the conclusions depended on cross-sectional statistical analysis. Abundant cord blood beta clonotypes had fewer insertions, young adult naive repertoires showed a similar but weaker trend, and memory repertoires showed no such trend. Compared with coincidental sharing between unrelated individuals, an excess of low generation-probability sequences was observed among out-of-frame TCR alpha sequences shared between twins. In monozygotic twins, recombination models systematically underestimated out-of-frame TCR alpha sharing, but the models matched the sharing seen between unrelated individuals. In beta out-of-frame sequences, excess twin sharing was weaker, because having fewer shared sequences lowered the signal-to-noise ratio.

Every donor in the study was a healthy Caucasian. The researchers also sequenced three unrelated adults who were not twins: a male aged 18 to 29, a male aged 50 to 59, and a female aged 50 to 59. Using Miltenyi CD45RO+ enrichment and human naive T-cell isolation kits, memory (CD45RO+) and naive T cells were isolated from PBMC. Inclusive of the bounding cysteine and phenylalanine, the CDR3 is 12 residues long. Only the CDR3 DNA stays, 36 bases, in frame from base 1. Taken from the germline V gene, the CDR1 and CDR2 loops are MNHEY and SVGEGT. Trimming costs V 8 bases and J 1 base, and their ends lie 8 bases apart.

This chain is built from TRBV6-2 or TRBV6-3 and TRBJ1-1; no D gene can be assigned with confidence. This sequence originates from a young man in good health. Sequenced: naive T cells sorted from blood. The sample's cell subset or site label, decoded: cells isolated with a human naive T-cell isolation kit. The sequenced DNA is TGTGCCAGCCAGGACGGGAACACTGAAGCTTTCTTT. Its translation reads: CASQDGNTEAFF.